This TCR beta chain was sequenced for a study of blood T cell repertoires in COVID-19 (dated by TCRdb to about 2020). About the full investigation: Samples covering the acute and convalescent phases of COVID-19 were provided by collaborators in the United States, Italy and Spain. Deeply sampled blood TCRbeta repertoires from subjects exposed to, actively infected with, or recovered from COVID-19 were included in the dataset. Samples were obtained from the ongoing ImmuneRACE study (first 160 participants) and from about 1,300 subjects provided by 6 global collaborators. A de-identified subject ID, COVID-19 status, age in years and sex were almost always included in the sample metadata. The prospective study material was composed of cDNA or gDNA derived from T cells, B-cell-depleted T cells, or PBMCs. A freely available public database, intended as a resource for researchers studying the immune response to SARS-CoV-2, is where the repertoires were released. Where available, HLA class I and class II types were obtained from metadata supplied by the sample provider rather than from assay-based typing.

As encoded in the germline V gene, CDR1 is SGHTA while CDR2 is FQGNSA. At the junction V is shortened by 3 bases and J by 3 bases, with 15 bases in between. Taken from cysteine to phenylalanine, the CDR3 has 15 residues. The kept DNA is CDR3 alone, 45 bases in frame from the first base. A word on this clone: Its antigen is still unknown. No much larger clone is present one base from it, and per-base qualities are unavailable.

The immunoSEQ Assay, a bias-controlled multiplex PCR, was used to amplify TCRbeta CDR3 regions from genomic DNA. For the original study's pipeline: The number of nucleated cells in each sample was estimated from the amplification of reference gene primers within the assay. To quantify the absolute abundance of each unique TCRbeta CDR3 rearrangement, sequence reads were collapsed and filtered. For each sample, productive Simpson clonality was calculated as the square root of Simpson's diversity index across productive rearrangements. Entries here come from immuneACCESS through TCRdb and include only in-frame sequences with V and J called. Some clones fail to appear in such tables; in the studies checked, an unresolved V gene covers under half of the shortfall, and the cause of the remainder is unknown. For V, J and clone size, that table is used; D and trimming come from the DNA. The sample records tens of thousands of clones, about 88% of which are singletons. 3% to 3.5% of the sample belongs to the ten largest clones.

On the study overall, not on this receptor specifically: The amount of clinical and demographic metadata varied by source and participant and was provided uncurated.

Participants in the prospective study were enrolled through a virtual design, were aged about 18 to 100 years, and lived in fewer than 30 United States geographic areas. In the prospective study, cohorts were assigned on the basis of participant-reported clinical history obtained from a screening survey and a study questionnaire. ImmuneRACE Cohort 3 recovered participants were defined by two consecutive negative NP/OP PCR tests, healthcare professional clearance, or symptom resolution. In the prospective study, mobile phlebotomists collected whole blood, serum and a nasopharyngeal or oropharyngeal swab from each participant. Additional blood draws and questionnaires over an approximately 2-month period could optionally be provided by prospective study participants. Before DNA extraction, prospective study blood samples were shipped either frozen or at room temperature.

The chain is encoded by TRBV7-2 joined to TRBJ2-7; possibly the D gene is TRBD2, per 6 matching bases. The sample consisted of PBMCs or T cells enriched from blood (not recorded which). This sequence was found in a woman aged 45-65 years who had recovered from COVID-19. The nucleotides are TGTGCCAGCAGCTTGGGGGGAGAGGCCCTCTACGAGCAGTACTTC. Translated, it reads CASSLGGEALYEQYF.